These T cell receptor beta chains were read from a single sample in a study of shared clonotypes between healthy human individuals. Measured with immunoSEQ multiplex PCR; TCRdb has only the in-frame clones, and not every one. Counted here are 2 million to 2.5 million clones, about 95% occurring once; the ten biggest clones make up 0.9% to 1.4%. The sample was naive CD8+ T cells sorted from blood. The receptors derive from a man in his late teens or twenties in good health. Both conserved end residues are trimmed from each CDR3. Clone size appears in some rows only: once, few, many, or a class for an expanded clone.

v_call | clone_size | cdr3_aa
TRBV6-5 | once | ASSYGGTGEETQY
TRBV15 | - | ATSRDRKASGTDTQY
TRBV27 | once | ASSSGRGVIHNSPLH
TRBV6-5 | - | ASSPQGTEAF
TRBV7-9 | - | ASSLAGYSYEQY
TRBV27 | - | ASGEIGGGGPQETQY
TRBV6-5 | once | ASSYVQGTTGELF
TRBV5-6 | - | ASSLAGQGYNSPLH
TRBV27 | once | ASSLTSGGDTEAF
TRBV14 | once | ASSIAGYEQY